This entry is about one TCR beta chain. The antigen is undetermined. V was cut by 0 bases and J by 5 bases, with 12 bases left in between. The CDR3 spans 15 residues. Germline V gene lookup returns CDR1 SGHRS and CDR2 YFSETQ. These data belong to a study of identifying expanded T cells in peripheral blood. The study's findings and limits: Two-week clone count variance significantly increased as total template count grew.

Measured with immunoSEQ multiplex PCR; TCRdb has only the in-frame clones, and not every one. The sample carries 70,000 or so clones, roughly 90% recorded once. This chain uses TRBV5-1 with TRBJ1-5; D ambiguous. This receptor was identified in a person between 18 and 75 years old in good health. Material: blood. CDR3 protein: CASSLGFPMDQPQHF. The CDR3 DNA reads TGCGCCAGCAGCTTGGGGTTCCCTATGGATCAGCCCCAGCATTTT.